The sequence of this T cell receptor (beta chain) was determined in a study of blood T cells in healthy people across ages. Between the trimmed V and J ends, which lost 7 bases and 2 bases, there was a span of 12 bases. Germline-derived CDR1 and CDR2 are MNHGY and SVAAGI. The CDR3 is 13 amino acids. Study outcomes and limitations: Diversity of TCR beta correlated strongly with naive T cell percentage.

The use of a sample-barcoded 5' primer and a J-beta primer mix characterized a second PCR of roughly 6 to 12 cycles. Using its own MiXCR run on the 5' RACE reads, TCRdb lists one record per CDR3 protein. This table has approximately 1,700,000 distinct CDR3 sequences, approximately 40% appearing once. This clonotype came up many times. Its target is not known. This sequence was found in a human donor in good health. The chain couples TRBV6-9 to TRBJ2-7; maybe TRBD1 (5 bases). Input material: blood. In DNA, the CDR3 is TGTGCCAGCACCAAGACAGTTACCTACGAGCAGTACTTC. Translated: CASTKTVTYEQYF.